This TCR beta chain was retrieved from a study of human T cells and chemical hapten exposure. The study, taken as a whole, reports: Expanded TCRs created a significantly greater count of big CDR3 similarity clusters than controls did.

Time point here: pre-sensitization, week 0. The treatment: therapeutic diphenylcyclopropenone sensitization with weekly scalp DPC. The V end lost 2 bases, the J end lost 7 bases, and 13 bases lay between the germline ends. The germline CDR1 and CDR2 sequences are SGDLS and YYNGEE. There are 14 residues in the CDR3. This clonotype was seen repeatedly, ten times or more. Its antigen is not identified. From the RACE reads, TCRdb called clonotypes with MiXCR, one entry per CDR3 protein. The sample has tens of thousands of distinct CDR3 sequences, 6% to 9.5% seen once. The starting material was whole blood, obtained in connection with sensitization to the hapten diphenylcyclopropenone (DPC). The source of this sequence is a woman in her 50s with alopecia areata. Some clones in this sample may be carry-over from other donors' samples. The J gene is TRBJ1-5, the V gene TRBV9; D unclear. The CDR3 nucleotides read TGTGCCAGCAGCGTGAGCGCAATGGACCAGCCCCAGCATTTT. The encoded protein is CASSVSAMDQPQHF.